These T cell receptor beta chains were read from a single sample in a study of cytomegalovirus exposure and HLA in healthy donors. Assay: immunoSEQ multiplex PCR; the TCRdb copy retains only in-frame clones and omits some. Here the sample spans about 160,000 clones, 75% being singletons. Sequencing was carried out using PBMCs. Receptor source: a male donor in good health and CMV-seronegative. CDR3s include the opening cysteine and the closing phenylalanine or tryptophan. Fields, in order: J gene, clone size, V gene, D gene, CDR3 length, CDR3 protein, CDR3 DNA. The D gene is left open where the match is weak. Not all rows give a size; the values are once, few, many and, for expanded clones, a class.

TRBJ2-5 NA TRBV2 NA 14 CASRAEGNQETQYF TGTGCCAGCAGGGCCGAGGGTAACCAAGAGACCCAGTACTTC
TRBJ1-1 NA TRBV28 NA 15 CASSHSGTLNTEAFF TGTGCCAGCAGCCACTCCGGGACACTCAACACTGAAGCTTTCTTT
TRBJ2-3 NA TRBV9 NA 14 CASSARVGTDTQYF TGTGCCAGCAGTGCCCGCGTGGGCACAGATACGCAGTATTTT
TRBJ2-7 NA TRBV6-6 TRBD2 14 CASSPGLAPYEQYF TGTGCCAGCAGCCCCGGACTAGCTCCCTACGAGCAGTACTTC
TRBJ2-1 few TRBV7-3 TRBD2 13 CASSPGLGNEQFF TGTGCCAGCAGCCCGGGACTAGGCAATGAGCAGTTCTTC
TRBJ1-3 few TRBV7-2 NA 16 CASSPSYLSSGNTIYF TGTGCCAGCAGCCCATCGTACCTGAGCTCTGGAAACACCATATATTTT
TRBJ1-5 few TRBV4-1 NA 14 CASSPDGKGEPQHF TGCGCCAGCAGCCCCGACGGAAAAGGGGAGCCCCAGCATTTT
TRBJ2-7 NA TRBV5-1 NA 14 CASSREQAAYEQYF TGCGCCAGCAGCAGGGAACAGGCCGCCTACGAGCAGTACTTC
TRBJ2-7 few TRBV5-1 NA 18 CASSLVKGGPGRTGEQYF TGCGCCAGCAGCTTGGTGAAGGGCGGGCCGGGAAGGACCGGCGAGCAGTACTTC
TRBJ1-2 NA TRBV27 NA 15 CASSPGWTARFGYTF TGTGCCAGCAGTCCCGGGTGGACAGCACGTTTCGGCTACACCTTC
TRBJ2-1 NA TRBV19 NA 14 CASSIPDHYNEQFF TGTGCCAGTAGTATCCCAGATCACTACAATGAGCAGTTCTTC
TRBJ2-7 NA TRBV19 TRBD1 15 CASNPTGTAFYEQYF TGTGCCAGTAACCCTACCGGGACAGCATTCTACGAGCAGTACTTC
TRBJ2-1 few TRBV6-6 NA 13 CASSPGEVNEQFF TGTGCCAGCTCACCGGGAGAGGTCAATGAGCAGTTCTTC
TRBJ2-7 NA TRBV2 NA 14 CASRAGTGDYEQYF TGTGCCAGCAGAGCCGGGACGGGGGACTACGAGCAGTACTTC
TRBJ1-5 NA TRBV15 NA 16 CATSRSAGGSNQPQHF TGTGCCACCAGCAGATCTGCAGGAGGGAGCAATCAGCCCCAGCATTTT
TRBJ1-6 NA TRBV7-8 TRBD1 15 CASSLAQGVNSPLHF TGTGCCAGCAGCTTAGCGCAGGGGGTGAATTCACCCCTCCACTTT
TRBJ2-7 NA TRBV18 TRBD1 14 CASSPPRDRNEQYF TGTGCCAGCTCACCACCGCGGGACAGGAACGAGCAGTACTTC
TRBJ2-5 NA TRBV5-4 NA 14 CASSVQVSKETQYF TGTGCCAGCAGCGTACAAGTGTCCAAAGAGACCCAGTACTTC
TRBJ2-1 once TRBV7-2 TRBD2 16 CASSTPGSGSGNEQFF TGTGCCAGCAGCACCCCGGGTAGCGGGAGTGGCAATGAGCAGTTCTTC
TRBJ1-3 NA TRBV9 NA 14 CASSVDLSGNTIYF TGTGCCAGCAGCGTAGATCTCTCTGGAAACACCATATATTTT
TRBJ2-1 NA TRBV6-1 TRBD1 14 CASNRQGGGNEQFF TGTGCCAGCAATCGACAGGGGGGCGGCAATGAGCAGTTCTTC
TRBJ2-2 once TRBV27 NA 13 CASRSQGTGELFF TGTGCCAGCAGAAGTCAGGGGACCGGGGAGCTGTTTTTT
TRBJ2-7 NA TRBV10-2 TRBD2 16 CASSEKASGASYEQYF TGCGCCAGCAGTGAGAAGGCTAGCGGGGCCTCCTACGAGCAGTACTTC
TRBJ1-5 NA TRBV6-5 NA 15 CASSPQGSGNQPQHF TGTGCCAGCAGCCCTCAGGGGAGTGGCAATCAGCCCCAGCATTTT
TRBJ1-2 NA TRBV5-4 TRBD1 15 CASRRGQGRNYGYTF TGTGCCAGCAGGAGAGGACAGGGGAGGAACTATGGCTACACCTTC
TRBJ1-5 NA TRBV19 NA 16 CASKGRDFYSNQPQHF TGTGCCAGTAAGGGACGGGACTTCTATAGCAATCAGCCCCAGCATTTT
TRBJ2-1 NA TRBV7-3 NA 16 CASSPTPGVSGDEQFF TGTGCCAGCAGCCCAACCCCGGGGGTGTCCGGGGATGAGCAGTTCTTC
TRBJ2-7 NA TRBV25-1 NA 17 CASSEYEGFGGAYEQYF TGTGCCAGCAGTGAATATGAAGGGTTCGGAGGAGCCTACGAGCAGTACTTC
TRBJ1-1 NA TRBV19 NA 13 CASSSGGNTEAFF TGTGCCAGTAGTTCCGGGGGGAACACTGAAGCTTTCTTT
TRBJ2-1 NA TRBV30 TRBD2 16 CAWSAGLAGGYNEQFF TGTGCCTGGAGTGCCGGACTAGCGGGAGGTTACAATGAGCAGTTCTTC
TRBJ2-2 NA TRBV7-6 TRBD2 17 CASSSGLAGGYTGELFF TGTGCCAGCAGCTCTGGACTAGCGGGGGGTTACACCGGGGAGCTGTTTTTT
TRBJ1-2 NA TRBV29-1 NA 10 CSVEGSGYTF TGCAGCGTTGAAGGGAGCGGCTACACCTTC
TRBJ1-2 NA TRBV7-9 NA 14 CASSPRGQVYGYTF TGTGCCAGCAGCCCAAGGGGACAAGTCTATGGCTACACCTTC
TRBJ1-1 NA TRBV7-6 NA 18 CASSLEPLTGSMNTEAFF TGTGCCAGCAGCTTAGAACCCCTGACAGGATCCATGAACACTGAAGCTTTCTTT
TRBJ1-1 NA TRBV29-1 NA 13 CSSLKTGLTEAFF TGCAGCTCCCTCAAGACAGGCCTCACTGAAGCTTTCTTT
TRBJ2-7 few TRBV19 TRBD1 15 CASTFGQGISYEQYF TGTGCCAGTACCTTTGGACAGGGAATTTCCTACGAGCAGTACTTC
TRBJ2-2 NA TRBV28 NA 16 CASSLFSGSVTGELFF TGTGCCAGCAGTTTATTCTCGGGAAGTGTCACCGGGGAGCTGTTTTTT
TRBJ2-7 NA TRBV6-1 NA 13 CASNGDFYYEQYF TGTGCCAGCAACGGGGACTTTTACTACGAGCAGTACTTC
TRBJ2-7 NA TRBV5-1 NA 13 CASSLRVSYEQYF TGCGCCAGCAGCTTGCGGGTTTCCTACGAGCAGTACTTC
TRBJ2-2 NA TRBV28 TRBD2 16 CASRPREGINTGELFF TGTGCCAGCAGGCCGCGGGAGGGGATAAACACCGGGGAGCTGTTTTTT
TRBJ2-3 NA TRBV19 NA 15 CASSFSPLLGVTQYF TGTGCCAGTAGTTTCTCGCCCCTTCTAGGGGTTACGCAGTATTTT
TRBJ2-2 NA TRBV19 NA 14 CASLRGGKVGELFF TGTGCCTCCCTAAGAGGGGGTAAGGTCGGGGAGCTGTTTTTT
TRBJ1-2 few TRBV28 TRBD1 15 CASSEKGQPGYGYTF TGTGCCAGCAGTGAAAAGGGACAGCCAGGTTATGGCTACACCTTC
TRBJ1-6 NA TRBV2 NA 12 CASISGQSPLHF TGTGCCAGCATTTCCGGACAGTCACCCCTCCACTTT
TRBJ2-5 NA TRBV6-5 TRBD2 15 CASNFGRGGGETQYF TGTGCCAGCAATTTCGGGCGGGGGGGCGGAGAGACCCAGTACTTC
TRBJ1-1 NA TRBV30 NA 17 CAWRLDPQGRENTEAFF TGTGCCTGGAGGTTAGACCCCCAGGGTAGAGAGAACACTGAAGCTTTCTTT
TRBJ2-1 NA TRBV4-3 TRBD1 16 CASSPAGQGAHNEQFF TGCGCCAGCAGCCCAGCCGGACAGGGGGCACACAATGAGCAGTTCTTC
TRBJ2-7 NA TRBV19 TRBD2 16 CASSILAGTPPYEQYF TGTGCCAGTAGTATACTAGCGGGAACACCCCCCTACGAGCAGTACTTC
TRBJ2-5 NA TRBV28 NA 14 CASSFQGTQETQYF TGTGCCAGCAGTTTTCAGGGGACCCAAGAGACCCAGTACTTC